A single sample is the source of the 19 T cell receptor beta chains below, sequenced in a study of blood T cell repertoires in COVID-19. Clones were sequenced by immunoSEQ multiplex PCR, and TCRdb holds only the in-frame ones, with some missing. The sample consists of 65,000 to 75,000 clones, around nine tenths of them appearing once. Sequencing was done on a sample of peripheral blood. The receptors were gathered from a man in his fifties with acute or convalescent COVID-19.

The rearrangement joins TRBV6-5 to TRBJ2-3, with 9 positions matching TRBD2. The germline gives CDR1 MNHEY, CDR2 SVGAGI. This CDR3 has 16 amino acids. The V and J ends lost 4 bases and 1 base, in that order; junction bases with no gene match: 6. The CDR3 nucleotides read TGTGCCAGCAGTTTGCGGGGGGGCTTGGGCACAGATACGCAGTATTTT. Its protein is CASSLRGGLGTDTQYF.

In DNA, the CDR3 is TGTGCCTGGACAAGGGGGCAAGGTTGGGGTGAGCAGTTCTTC. It is translated as CAWTRGQGWGEQFF. The J gene is TRBJ2-1, the V gene TRBV30; 7 bases fit TRBD1. Germline V gene sequence: CDR1 GTSNPN, CDR2 SVGIG (reference sequence). The CDR3 is 14 amino acids. Trimming took 4 bases from V and 9 from J; bases not matched to a gene: 12.

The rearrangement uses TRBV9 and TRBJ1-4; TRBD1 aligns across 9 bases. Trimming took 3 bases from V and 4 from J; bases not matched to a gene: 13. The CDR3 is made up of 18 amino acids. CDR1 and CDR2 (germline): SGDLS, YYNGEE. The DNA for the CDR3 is TGTGCCAGCAGCGCCGGGACCGGGACAGGGCCGATTAATGAAAAACTGTTTTTT. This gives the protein CASSAGTGTGPINEKLFF. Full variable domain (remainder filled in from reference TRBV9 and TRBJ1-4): DSGVTQTPKHLITATGQRVTLRCSPRSGDLSVYWYQQSLDQGLQFLIQYYNGEERAKGNILERFSAQQFPDLHSELNLSSLELGDSALYFCASSAGTGTGPINEKLFFGSGTQLSVL.

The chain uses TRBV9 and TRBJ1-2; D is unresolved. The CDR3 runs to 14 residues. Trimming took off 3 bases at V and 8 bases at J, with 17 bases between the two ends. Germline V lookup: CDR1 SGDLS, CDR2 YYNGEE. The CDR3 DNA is TGTGCCAGCAGCGGTTTAGGGAGCCGGGGAGGCTACACCTTC. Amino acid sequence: CASSGLGSRGGYTF.

The CDR3 loop is CASTLGGRGQPQHF. CDR3 DNA sequence: TGTGCCAGCACCCTTGGGGGGCGGGGGCAGCCCCAGCATTTT. The gene calls are TRBV28 and TRBJ1-5, with a possible D match to TRBD1 (6 bases). Germline V gene data show CDR1 as MDHEN and CDR2 as SYDVKM. Trimming shortened V by 7 bases and J by 7 bases, and 17 bases separated the two germline ends. The CDR3 loop spans 14 amino acids.

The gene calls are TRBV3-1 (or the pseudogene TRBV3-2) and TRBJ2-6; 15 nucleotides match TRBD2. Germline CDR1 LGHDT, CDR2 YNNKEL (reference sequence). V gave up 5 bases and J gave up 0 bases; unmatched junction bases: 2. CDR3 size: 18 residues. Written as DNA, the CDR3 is TGTGCCAGCAGCTTGGGACTAGCGGGGGGCTCTGGGGCCAACGTCCTGACTTTC. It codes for CASSLGLAGGSGANVLTF.

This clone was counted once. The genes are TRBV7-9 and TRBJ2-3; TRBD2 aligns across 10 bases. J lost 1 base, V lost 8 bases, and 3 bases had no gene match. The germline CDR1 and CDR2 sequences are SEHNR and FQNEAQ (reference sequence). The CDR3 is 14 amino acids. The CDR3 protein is CASSLAGGTDTQYF. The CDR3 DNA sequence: TGTGCCAGCTCCCTAGCGGGGGGCACAGATACGCAGTATTTT.

The CDR3 coding sequence is TGTGCCAGCAGTCCATCTCGGGGGTTTGGCAATCAGCCCCAGCATTTT. It specifies CASSPSRGFGNQPQHF. The chain couples TRBV6-2 or TRBV6-3 to TRBJ1-5; the D gene is possibly TRBD1 (5 bases). The CDR3 loop spans 16 amino acids. Per germline, CDR1 MNHEY and CDR2 SVGEGT. The V gene lost 5 bases and the J gene lost 2 bases, with 16 bases spanning the gap.

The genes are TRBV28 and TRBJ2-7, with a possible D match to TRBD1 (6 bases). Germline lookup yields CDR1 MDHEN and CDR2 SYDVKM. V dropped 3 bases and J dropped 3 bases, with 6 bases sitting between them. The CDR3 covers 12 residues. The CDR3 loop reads CASSFRGYEQYV. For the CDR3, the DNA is TGTGCCAGCAGTTTCAGGGGCTACGAGCAGTACGTC.

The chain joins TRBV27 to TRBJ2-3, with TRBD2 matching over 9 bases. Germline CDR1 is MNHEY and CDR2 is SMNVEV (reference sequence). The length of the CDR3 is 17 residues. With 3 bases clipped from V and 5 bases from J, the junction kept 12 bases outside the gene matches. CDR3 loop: CASSLTSGPLREDTQYF. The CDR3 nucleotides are TGTGCCAGCAGTTTGACTAGCGGTCCACTCCGGGAAGATACGCAGTATTTT.

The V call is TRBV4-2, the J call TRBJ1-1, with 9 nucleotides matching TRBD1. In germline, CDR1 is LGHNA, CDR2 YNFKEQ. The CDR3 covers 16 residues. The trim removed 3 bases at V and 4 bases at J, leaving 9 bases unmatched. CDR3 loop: CASSQRTGEGSTEAFF. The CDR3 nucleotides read TGTGCCAGCAGCCAGCGGACAGGGGAGGGGAGCACTGAAGCTTTCTTT.

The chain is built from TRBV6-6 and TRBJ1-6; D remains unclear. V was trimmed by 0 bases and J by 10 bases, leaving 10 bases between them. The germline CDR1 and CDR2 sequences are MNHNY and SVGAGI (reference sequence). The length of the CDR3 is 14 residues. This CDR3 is CASSYSSGGSPLHF. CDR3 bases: TGTGCCAGCAGTTACTCGAGCGGAGGCTCACCCCTCCACTTT.

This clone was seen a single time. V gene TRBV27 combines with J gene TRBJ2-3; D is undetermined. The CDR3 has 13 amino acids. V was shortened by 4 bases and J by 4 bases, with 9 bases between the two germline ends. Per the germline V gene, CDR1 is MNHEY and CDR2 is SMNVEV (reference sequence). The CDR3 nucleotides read TGTGCCAGCAGTTCCCACTTGGCAGATACGCAGTATTTT. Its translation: CASSSHLADTQYF.

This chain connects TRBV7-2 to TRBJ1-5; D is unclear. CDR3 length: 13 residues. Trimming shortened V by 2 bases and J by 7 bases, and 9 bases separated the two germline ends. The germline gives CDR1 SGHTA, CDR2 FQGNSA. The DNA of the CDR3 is TGTGCCAGCAGCTTAAAGCCCGGGCAGCCCCAGCATTTT. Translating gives CASSLKPGQPQHF.

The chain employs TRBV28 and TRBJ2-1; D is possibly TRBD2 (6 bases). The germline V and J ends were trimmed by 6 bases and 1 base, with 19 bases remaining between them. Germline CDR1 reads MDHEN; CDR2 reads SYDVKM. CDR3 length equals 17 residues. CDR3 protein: CASSPAIWRGSYNEQFF. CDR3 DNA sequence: TGTGCCAGCAGCCCGGCCATCTGGCGGGGATCCTACAATGAGCAGTTCTTC.

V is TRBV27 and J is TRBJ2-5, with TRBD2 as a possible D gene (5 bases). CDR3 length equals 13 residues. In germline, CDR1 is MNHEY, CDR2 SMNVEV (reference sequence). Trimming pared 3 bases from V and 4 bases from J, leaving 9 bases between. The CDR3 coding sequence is TGTGCCAGCAGTTTCCTAGCCAGAGAGACCCAGTACTTC. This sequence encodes CASSFLARETQYF.

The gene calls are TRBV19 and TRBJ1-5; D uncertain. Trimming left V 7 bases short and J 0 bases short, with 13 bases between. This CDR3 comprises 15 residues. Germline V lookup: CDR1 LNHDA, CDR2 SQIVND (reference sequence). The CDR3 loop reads CASKSLRDSNQPQHF. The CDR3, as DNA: TGTGCCAGTAAGAGTCTAAGAGATAGCAATCAGCCCCAGCATTTT.

The CDR3 sequence: CASSPNPRGGADTQYF. The CDR3 DNA reads TGTGCCAGCAGTCCTAACCCCAGGGGCGGCGCAGATACGCAGTATTTT. This chain uses TRBV27 with TRBJ2-3, with D maybe TRBD1 (6 bases). Germline CDR1 is MNHEY and CDR2 is SMNVEV (reference sequence). This CDR3 spans 16 amino acids. Trimming stripped 5 bases from V and 4 bases from J, with 19 bases between.

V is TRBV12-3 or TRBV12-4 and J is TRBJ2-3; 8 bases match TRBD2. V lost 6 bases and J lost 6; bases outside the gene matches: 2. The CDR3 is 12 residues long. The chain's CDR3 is CASSRTSDTQYF. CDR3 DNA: TGTGCCAGCAGCCGGACTAGCGATACGCAGTATTTT.